The entry below describes one T cell receptor (beta chain). Its target is not known. The data originate from a study of T cell responses to AZD1222 COVID-19 vaccine. The study, taken as a whole, reports: Donors skewed white British and female; clonal diversity was possibly underestimated. When two AZD1222 doses had been given, Spike-specific TCR breadth and depth rose.

V gave up 5 bases and J gave up 4 bases; unmatched junction bases: 4. From germline, CDR1 is LNHDA and CDR2 SQIVND (reference sequence). The CDR3 has 13 amino acids. Using immunoSEQ multiplex PCR, the repertoire was profiled, and TCRdb retains in-frame clones only, with some absent. The sample lists over 65,000 clones, about 90% occurring once. Sequences were derived from peripheral blood, sampled 28 days after the second AZD1222 dose. This chain links TRBV19 with TRBJ1-1, with TRBD1 matching over 7 bases. This clonotype originated in an adult who received the AZD1222 COVID-19 vaccine. In nucleotides, the CDR3 is TGTGCCAGTAGTCGGGACAGCTCCACTGAAGCTTTCTTT. Translation gives CASSRDSSTEAFF.